This is a list of T cell receptor beta chains from one sample in a study of CD8 T cells in ankylosing spondylitis. TCRdb reprocessed the 5' RACE reads with MiXCR, giving one entry per CDR3 protein. The data show approximately 550,000 distinct CDR3 sequences, approximately 12% seen once. Sequenced material: blood, either unsorted or a sorted T cell fraction (not recorded which). These receptors were collected from a male donor with ankylosing spondylitis. CDR3s include the opening cysteine and the closing phenylalanine or tryptophan. Fields, in order: D gene, V gene, J gene, clone size, CDR3 DNA, CDR3 protein. D genes are given only for firm matches. Size is omitted from some rows. Given values are once, few, many or a class for expanded clones.

>.|TRBV12-3/TRBV12-4|TRBJ1-2|few
TGTGCCAGCGGCATTTCGGGGAGTTCGAATGGCTACACCTTC
CASGISGSSNGYTF
>.|TRBV5-1|TRBJ2-1|.
TGCGCCAGCAGCTTGGGAGTAGCGTTTGAGCAGTTCTTC
CASSLGVAFEQFF
>TRBD2|TRBV20-1|TRBJ2-1|many
TGCAGCGCTCCGACTAGCGGCTCCTACAATGAGCAGTTCTTC
CSAPTSGSYNEQFF
>.|TRBV20-1|TRBJ2-7|few
TGCAGTGCCGGGGGCCTCGAGGACGAGCAGTACTTC
CSAGGLEDEQYF
>.|TRBV7-2|TRBJ1-3|.
TGTGCCAGCAGCTTATACAGCTCTGGAAACACCATATATTTT
CASSLYSSGNTIYF
>.|TRBV7-9|TRBJ1-2|.
TGTGCCAGCAGCTTAGCGCAGTCGGACCTTAACTATGGCTACACCTTC
CASSLAQSDLNYGYTF
>.|TRBV7-2|TRBJ2-3|many
TGTGCCAGCAGCTTAAATCTTGATACGCAGTATTTT
CASSLNLDTQYF
>TRBD1|TRBV7-9|TRBJ1-5|few
TGTGCCAGCAGCTTAGTAGGGACAGGCAATCAGCCCCAGCATTTT
CASSLVGTGNQPQHF
>.|TRBV12-3/TRBV12-4|TRBJ1-1|few
TGTGCCAGCAGGAGGCCGGGGACTGAAGCTTTCTTT
CASRRPGTEAFF
>.|TRBV12-3/TRBV12-4|TRBJ2-7|many
TGTGCCAGCAGTTCCGGACAGAGGGACGAGCAGTACTTC
CASSSGQRDEQYF
>TRBD2|TRBV24-1|TRBJ2-5|.
TGTGCCACCAGTGATTTTGCTAGCGGGAGGTTAGAGACCCAGTACTTC
CATSDFASGRLETQYF
>.|TRBV7-9|TRBJ2-6|.
TGTGCCAGCAGCTCCACTCGGACACTCCGGGGGGCCAACGTCCTGACTTTC
CASSSTRTLRGANVLTF
>.|TRBV7-9|TRBJ2-7|many
TGTGCCAGCACAGCACACAGGGAGGCTGACGAGCAGTACTTC
CASTAHREADEQYF
>.|TRBV11-2|TRBJ2-2|many
TGTGCCAGCAGCTTCCCAATGTACGGAGATTCGAACACCGGGGAGCTGTTTTTT
CASSFPMYGDSNTGELFF
>.|TRBV9|TRBJ2-2|few
TGTGCCAGCAGCGTAGTTATGGCCGGGGAGCTGTTTTTT
CASSVVMAGELFF
>.|TRBV6-1|TRBJ1-2|.
TGTGCCAGCAGCAGACAGCTTAACTATGGCTACACCTTC
CASSRQLNYGYTF
>TRBD1|TRBV20-1|TRBJ2-2|many
TGCAGTGCCCGGGACAGGGACCGAGGCACCGGGGAGCTGTTTTTT
CSARDRDRGTGELFF
>TRBD2|TRBV5-1|TRBJ2-2|.
TGCGCCAGCAGTAAGGGGCGGGAGCTCGGGACCCTGACCGGGGAGCTGTTTTTT
CASSKGRELGTLTGELFF
>.|TRBV5-6|TRBJ1-6|few
TGTGCCAGCAGCTTCGGAGGGTACGACTCACCCCTCCACTTT
CASSFGGYDSPLHF
>.|TRBV12-3/TRBV12-4|TRBJ2-3|few
TGTGCCAGCCGGTGGGCCACTACGGGAGTCGCAGATACGCAGTATTTT
CASRWATTGVADTQYF
>TRBD2|TRBV9|TRBJ2-2|.
TGTGCCAGCAGCGTTCCCGGGACTAGCAGGACCGGGGAGCTGTTTTTT
CASSVPGTSRTGELFF
>.|TRBV15|TRBJ2-3|.
TGTGCCACCAGCAGAGATCTCCCAGCGGCTAGCACAGATACGCAGTATTTT
CATSRDLPAASTDTQYF
>.|TRBV27|TRBJ2-2|.
TGTGCCAGCACCCAGAGGACAGCGGGCACCGGGGAGCTGTTTTTT
CASTQRTAGTGELFF
>.|TRBV3-1|TRBJ1-2|.
TGTGCCAGCAGCCAAGAAGAGGGTTTAAGGTATGGCTACACCTTC
CASSQEEGLRYGYTF
>.|TRBV20-1|TRBJ2-7|.
TGCAGTGCTAGAGATGAGCGTAGTACCTCCTACGAGCAGTACTTC
CSARDERSTSYEQYF
>.|TRBV19|TRBJ1-2|.
TGTGCCAGTAGTATAGAGGACAGTAGGTATGGCTACACCTTC
CASSIEDSRYGYTF
>.|TRBV18|TRBJ2-4|.
TGTGCCAGCTCACCCCGGGAAAGGCAAAACATTCAGTACTTC
CASSPRERQNIQYF
>.|TRBV7-9|TRBJ2-2|few
TGTGCCCCAGGGCCCCCGGGCACCGGGGAGCTGTTTTTT
CAPGPPGTGELFF
>TRBD2|TRBV5-1|TRBJ2-7|few
TGCGCCAGCAGCTCCCTCGGAAGGGCTAGCGGGAGGGCCGTCTACGAGCAGTACTTC
CASSSLGRASGRAVYEQYF
>TRBD1|TRBV5-5|TRBJ1-6|.
TGTGCCAGCGGGGGGACAGATAATTCACCCCTCCACTTT
CASGGTDNSPLHF
>.|TRBV7-2|TRBJ2-3|.
TGTGCCAGCAGCTTGGTAACCCCCGATACGCAGTATTTT
CASSLVTPDTQYF
>TRBD2|TRBV7-6|TRBJ2-2|few
TGTGCCAGCAGCCGCGAGCTAGCGGGAGGGCCCACCGGGGAGCTGTTTTTT
CASSRELAGGPTGELFF
>.|TRBV20-1|TRBJ2-1|few
TGCAGTGCTGATCGGGACGGGAGCTCCTACAATGAGCAGTTCTTC
CSADRDGSSYNEQFF
>TRBD2|TRBV4-2|TRBJ2-3|many
TGTGCCAGCAGCCAAGATGGGGCTAGCGGGCACCGGGCGGATACGCAGTATTTT
CASSQDGASGHRADTQYF
>TRBD1|TRBV5-1|TRBJ1-1|few
TGCGCCAGCAGCGTGCGGGGGACAGACTCTTTTTTAGGCACTGAAGCTTTCTTT
CASSVRGTDSFLGTEAFF
>.|TRBV4-2|TRBJ2-7|many
TGTGCCAGCAGCCAAGAACCAGCAGGCGAGCAGTACTTC
CASSQEPAGEQYF
>TRBD1|TRBV18|TRBJ1-1|.
TGTGCCAGCTCCCAGACAGGGGAAGCTTTCTTT
CASSQTGEAFF
>TRBD2|TRBV9|TRBJ2-2|.
TGTGCCAGCAGCACCCGGGGGGGACTGAGCACCGGGGAGCTGTTTTTT
CASSTRGGLSTGELFF
>.|TRBV21-1|TRBJ2-7|.
TGTGCCAGCAGCGGGCGGACAGGGCCCGAGCAGTACTTC
CASSGRTGPEQYF
>TRBD2|TRBV6-5|TRBJ2-1|many
TGTGCCAGCAGTTACCTGGTAGCGGGAGGTGAGCAGTTCTTC
CASSYLVAGGEQFF
>.|TRBV5-1|TRBJ2-2|.
TGCGCCAGCAGCTTGGTGGCTAGCGAGAACACCGGGGAGCTGTTTTTT
CASSLVASENTGELFF
>.|TRBV11-3|TRBJ2-1|few
TGTGCCAGCAGCCCACGACGGGGTGGTGAGCAGTTCTTC
CASSPRRGGEQFF
>.|TRBV5-5|TRBJ1-1|once
TGTGCCAGCAGCTTGAGGCCGGAGAACACTGAAGCTTTCTTT
CASSLRPENTEAFF
>TRBD1|TRBV5-1|TRBJ2-2|.
TGCGCCAGCAGCTACCTCCGGGACAGGGGGCCCCCGGAGCTGTTTTTT
CASSYLRDRGPPELFF
>TRBD2|TRBV12-3/TRBV12-4|TRBJ2-7|few
TGTGCCAGCAGCTCGGGGGGTTCCGAGCAGTACTTC
CASSSGGSEQYF
>TRBD2|TRBV20-1|TRBJ2-2|few
TGCAGTGCTAGAGCACTAGCGGGCCACACCGGGGAGCTGTTTTTT
CSARALAGHTGELFF
>TRBD1|TRBV20-1|TRBJ1-2|few
TGCAGTGCTAGTCGACAGGGGGTTGGCTACACCTTC
CSASRQGVGYTF
>.|TRBV20-1|TRBJ1-5|few
TGCAGTGCTAGAGATATTGGAGGGGAAGGACAGCCCCAGCATTTT
CSARDIGGEGQPQHF
>.|TRBV11-1|TRBJ1-6|few
TGTGCCAGCAGCCCGGGCCCTACAGAGGCCCACGGTCGTTCACCCCTCCACTTT
CASSPGPTEAHGRSPLHF
>TRBD2|TRBV5-1|TRBJ2-7|many
TGCGCCAGCAGTTCTAGCGGGGGTTCCTACGAGCAGTACTTC
CASSSSGGSYEQYF
>.|TRBV10-3|TRBJ2-5|.
TGTGCCATCAGTGATCGGCGGGACTACCAAGAGACCCAGTACTTC
CAISDRRDYQETQYF
>.|TRBV5-1|TRBJ1-4|.
TGCGCCAGCAGCTTGGCCGGCGTGGGGACGGCTAATGAAAAACTGTTTTTT
CASSLAGVGTANEKLFF
>TRBD1|TRBV12-3/TRBV12-4|TRBJ1-5|many
TGTGCCAGCACTAGACAGGGGCGCAATCAGCCCCAGCATTTT
CASTRQGRNQPQHF
>.|TRBV5-1|TRBJ2-5|many
TGCGCCAGCAGCTTTTACGGGACGGGGACCCAGTACTTC
CASSFYGTGTQYF